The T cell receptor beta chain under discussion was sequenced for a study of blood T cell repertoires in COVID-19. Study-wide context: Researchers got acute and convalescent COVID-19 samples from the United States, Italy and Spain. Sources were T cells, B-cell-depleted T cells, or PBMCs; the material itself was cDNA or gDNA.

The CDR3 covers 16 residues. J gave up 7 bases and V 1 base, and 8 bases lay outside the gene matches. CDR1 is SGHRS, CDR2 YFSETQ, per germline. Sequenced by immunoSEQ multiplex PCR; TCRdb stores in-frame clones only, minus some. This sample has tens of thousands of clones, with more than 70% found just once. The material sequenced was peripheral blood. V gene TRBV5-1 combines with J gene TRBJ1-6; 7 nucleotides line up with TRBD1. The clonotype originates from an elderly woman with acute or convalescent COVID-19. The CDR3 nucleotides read TGCGCCAGCAGCTTGTTGCCACGGGACAGAAATTCACCCCTCCACTTT. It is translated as CASSLLPRDRNSPLHF.